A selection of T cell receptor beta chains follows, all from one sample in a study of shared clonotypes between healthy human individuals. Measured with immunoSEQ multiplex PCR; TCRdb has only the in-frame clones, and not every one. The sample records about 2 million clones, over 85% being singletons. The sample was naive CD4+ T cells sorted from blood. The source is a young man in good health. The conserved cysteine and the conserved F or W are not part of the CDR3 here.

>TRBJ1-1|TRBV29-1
SVEDRDTEAF
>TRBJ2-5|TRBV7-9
ASSRDRQEETQY
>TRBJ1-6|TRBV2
ASSGGSSYNSPLH
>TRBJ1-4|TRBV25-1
ASSWDRGSEKLF
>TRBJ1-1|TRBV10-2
ASIIEGGGNTEAF
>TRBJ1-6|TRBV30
AWSGGTAYSPLH
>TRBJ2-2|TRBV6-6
ASSTGVNTGELF
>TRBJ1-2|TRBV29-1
SVESVANYGYT
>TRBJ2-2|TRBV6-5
ASSAGTGFAGELF
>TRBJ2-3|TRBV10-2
ASSEFGLAGGYTTDTQY
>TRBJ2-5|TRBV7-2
ASSFITETQY
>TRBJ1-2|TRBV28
ASTSPTGTGYYGYT
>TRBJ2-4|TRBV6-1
ASRTEVKKNIQY
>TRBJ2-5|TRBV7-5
ARSKTGGQETQY
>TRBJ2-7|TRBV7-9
ASSLFAEQY
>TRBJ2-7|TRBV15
ATSRLLDRSVPREQY
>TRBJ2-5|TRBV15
ATSRVLPGGGTQY
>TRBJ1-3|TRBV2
ASSEFGNTIY
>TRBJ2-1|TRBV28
ASSSDRDPINEQF
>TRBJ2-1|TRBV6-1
ASNLVRELNEQF